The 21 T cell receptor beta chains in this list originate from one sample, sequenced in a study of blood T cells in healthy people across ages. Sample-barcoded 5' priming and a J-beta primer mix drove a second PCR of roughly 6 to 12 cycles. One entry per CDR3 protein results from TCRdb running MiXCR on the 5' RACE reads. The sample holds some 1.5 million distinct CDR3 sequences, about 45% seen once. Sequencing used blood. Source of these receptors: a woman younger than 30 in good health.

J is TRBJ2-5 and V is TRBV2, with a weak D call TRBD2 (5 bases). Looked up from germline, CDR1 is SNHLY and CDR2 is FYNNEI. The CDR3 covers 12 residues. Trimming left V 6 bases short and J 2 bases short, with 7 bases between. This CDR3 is CASSVAQETQYF. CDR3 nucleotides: TGTGCCAGCAGCGTAGCGCAAGAGACCCAGTACTTC.

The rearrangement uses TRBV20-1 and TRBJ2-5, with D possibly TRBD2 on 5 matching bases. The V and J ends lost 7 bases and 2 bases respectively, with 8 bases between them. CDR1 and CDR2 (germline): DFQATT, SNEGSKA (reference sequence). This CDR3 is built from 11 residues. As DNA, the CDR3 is TGCAGTGGACGGGGTCAAGAGACCCAGTACTTC. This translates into CSGRGQETQYF.

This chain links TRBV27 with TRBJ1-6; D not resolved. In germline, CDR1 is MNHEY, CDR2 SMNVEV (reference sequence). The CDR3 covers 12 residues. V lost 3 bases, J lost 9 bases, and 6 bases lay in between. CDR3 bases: TGTGCCAGCAGTTTTAGCAGTTCACCCCTCCACTTT. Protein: CASSFSSSPLHF.

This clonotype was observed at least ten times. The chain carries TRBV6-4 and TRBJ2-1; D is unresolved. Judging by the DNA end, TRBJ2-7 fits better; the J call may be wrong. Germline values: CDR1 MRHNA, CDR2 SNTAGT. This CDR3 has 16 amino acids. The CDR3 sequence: CASSDSAVVSYNEQYF. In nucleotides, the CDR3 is TGTGCCAGCAGTGACTCCGCGGTCGTCTCCTACAATGAGCAGTACTTC.

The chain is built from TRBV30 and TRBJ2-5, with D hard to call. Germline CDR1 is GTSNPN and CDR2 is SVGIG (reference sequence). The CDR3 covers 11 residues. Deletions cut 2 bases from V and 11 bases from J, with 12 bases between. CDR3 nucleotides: TGTGCCTGGAGTCCGTCTAATGAGCAGTACTTC. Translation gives CAWSPSNEQYF.

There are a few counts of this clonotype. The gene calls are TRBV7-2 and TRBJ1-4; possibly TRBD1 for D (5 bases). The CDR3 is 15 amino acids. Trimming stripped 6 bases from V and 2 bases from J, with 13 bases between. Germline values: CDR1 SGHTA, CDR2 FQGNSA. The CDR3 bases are TGTGCCAGCAGACTGTCAGGGATCACTAATGAAAAACTGTTTTTT. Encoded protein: CASRLSGITNEKLFF.

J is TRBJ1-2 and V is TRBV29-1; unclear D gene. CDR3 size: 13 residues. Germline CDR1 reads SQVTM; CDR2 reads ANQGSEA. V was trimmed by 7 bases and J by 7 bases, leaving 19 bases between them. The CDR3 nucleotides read TGCAGCGCGCGGGGTCAGAATTCCCTTGGCTACACCTTC. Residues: CSARGQNSLGYTF. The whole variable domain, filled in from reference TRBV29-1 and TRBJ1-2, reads SAVISQKPSRDICQRGTSLTIQCQVDSQVTMMFWYRQQPGQSLTLIATANQGSEATYESGFVIDKFPISRPNLTFSTLTVSNMSPEDSSIYLCSARGQNSLGYTFGSGTRLTVV.

In DNA, the CDR3 is TGTGCCAGCAGTCCCCTGCGGCGAGTAAGTAATCAGCCCCAGCATTTT. Translation: CASSPLRRVSNQPQHF. The chain links TRBV28 to TRBJ1-5; D ambiguous. V lost 5 bases and J 4 bases, leaving 18 bases between the germline ends. The CDR3 totals 16 residues. The germline V gene encodes CDR1 MDHEN and CDR2 SYDVKM.

The CDR3 region is CASSSDRIRGEGLDTQYF. Here the CDR3 DNA reads TGTGCCAGCAGTAGCGACAGGATCAGGGGCGAGGGGCTAGATACGCAGTATTTT. This rearrangement joins TRBV6-1 to TRBJ2-3, with D possibly TRBD1 on 6 matching bases. This CDR3 contains 18 residues. Trimming shortened V by 5 bases and J by 5 bases, and 26 bases separated the two germline ends. Germline assignment: CDR1 MNHNS and CDR2 SASEGT.

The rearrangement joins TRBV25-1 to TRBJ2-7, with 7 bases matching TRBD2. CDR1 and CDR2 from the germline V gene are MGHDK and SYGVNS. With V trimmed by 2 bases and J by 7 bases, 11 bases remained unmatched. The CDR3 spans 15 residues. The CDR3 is CASSEPRELYNEQYF. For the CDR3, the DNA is TGTGCCAGCAGTGAACCGCGGGAGCTCTACAATGAGCAGTACTTC.

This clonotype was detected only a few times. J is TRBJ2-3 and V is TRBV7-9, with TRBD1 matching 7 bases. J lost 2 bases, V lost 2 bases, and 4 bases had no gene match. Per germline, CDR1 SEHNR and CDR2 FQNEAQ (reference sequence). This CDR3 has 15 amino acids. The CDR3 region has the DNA TGTGCCAGCAGCTTATACCAGGGGGACACAGATACGCAGTATTTT. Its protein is CASSLYQGDTDTQYF.

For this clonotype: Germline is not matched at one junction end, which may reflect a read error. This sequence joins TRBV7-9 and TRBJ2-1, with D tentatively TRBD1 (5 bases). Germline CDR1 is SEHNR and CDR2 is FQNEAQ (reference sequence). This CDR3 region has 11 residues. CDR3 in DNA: TGTGCCAGCAAACAACAGGAAGAGCGGTTCTTC. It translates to CASKQQEERFF.

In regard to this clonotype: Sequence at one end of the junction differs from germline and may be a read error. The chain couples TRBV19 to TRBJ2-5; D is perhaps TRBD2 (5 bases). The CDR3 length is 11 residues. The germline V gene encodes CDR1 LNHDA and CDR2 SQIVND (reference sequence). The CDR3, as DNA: TGTGCAAGTACCTGGGAGGAGACCCAGTACTTC. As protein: CASTWEETQYF.

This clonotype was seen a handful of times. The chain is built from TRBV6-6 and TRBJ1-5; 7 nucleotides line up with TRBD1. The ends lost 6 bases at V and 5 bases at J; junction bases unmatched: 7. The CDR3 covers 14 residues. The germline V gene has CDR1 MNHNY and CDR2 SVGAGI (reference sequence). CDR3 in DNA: TGTGCCAGCAGCAAACGGGACAGTTATCAGCCCCAGCATTTT. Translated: CASSKRDSYQPQHF.

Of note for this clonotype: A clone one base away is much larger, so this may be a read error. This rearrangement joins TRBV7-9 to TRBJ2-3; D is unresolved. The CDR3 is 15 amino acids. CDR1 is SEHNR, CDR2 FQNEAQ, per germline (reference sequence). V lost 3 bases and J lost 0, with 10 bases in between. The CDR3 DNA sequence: TGTGCCAGCAGCTTCGTCGTGGGGAGCACAGATACGCAGTATTTT. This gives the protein CASSFVVGSTDTQYF.

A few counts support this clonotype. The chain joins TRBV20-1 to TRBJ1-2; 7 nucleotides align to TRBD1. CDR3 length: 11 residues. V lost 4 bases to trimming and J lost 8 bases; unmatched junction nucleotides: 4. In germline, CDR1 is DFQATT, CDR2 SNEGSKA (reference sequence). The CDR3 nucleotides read TGCAGTGCTACCCGACAGGGAGGCTACACCTTC. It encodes CSATRQGGYTF.

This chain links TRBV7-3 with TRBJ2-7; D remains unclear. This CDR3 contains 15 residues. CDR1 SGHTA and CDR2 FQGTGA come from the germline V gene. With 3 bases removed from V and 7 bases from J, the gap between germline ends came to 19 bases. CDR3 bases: TGTGCCAGCAGCTTCGGTTTTTCCTCCTACAATGAGCAGTACTTC. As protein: CASSFGFSSYNEQYF.

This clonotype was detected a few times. In DNA form, the CDR3 reads TGTGCCAGCAGCCAAGCGCGGACTCCCACCTACAATGAGCAGTTCTTC. It specifies CASSQARTPTYNEQFF. The rearrangement links TRBV14 to TRBJ2-1; weak D call: TRBD2 (5 bases). Germline V gene lookup returns CDR1 SGHDN and CDR2 FVKESK. Trimming took off 1 base at V and 2 bases at J, with 12 bases between the two ends. The CDR3 is made up of 16 amino acids.

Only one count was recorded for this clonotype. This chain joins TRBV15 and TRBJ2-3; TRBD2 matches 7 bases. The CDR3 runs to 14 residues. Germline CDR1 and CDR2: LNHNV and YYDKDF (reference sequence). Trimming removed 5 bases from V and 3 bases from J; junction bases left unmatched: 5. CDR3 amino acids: CATSELLATDTQYF. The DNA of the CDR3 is TGTGCCACCAGCGAGCTACTAGCGACAGATACGCAGTATTTT. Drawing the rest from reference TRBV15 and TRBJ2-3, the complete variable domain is DAMVIQNPRYQVTQFGKPVTLSCSQTLNHNVMYWYQQKSSQAPKLLFHYYDKDFNNEADTPDNFQSRRPNTSFCFLDIRSPGLGDTAMYLCATSELLATDTQYFGPGTRLTVL.

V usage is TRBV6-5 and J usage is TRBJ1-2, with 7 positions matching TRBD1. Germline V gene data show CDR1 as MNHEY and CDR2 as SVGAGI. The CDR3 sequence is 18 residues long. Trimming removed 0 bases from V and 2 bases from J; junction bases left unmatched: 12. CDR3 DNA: TGTGCCAGCAGTTACTCGATGGTCAGGGGGTGCTTAAACTATGGCTACACCTTC. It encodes CASSYSMVRGCLNYGYTF.

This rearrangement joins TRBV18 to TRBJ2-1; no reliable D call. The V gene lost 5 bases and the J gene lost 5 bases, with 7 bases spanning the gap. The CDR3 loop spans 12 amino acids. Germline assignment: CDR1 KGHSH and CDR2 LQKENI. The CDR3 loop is CASSSRHNEQFF. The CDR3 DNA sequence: TGTGCCAGCTCATCAAGACACAATGAGCAGTTCTTC.